These 14 T cell receptor beta chains came from one sample sequenced in a study of cytomegalovirus exposure and HLA in healthy donors. PCR used 60 Vbeta primers and 13 Jbeta primers. The data were produced by immunoSEQ multiplex PCR, yet TCRdb's version contains in-frame clones alone and is incomplete. The sample consists of about 120,000 clones, about 75% of them appearing once. The sequenced sample consisted of PBMCs. Source of these receptors: a woman between 40 and 50 years old in good health and CMV-seropositive.

The gene calls are TRBV18 and TRBJ2-7; D ambiguous. The V end was cut by 2 bases, the J end by 3 bases, with 5 bases between. This CDR3 spans 12 amino acids. Per germline, CDR1 KGHSH and CDR2 LQKENI. Here the CDR3 DNA reads TGTGCCAGCTCACCAGGCCGCTACGAGCAGTACTTC. Translating gives CASSPGRYEQYF.

The J gene is TRBJ1-5, the V gene TRBV6-6; perhaps TRBD1 as D (5 bases). Per the germline V gene, CDR1 is MNHNY and CDR2 is SVGAGI (reference sequence). V lost 8 bases and J 2 bases, leaving 13 bases between the germline ends. This CDR3 has 14 amino acids. The CDR3 spells CASRRGVGNQPQHF. The CDR3 DNA reads as TGTGCCAGCCGGAGGGGCGTTGGCAATCAGCCCCAGCATTTT.

V usage is TRBV15 and J usage is TRBJ1-1; TRBD1 might be the D (5 bases). Germline V lookup: CDR1 LNHNV, CDR2 YYDKDF (reference sequence). The CDR3 is 14 residues long. The germline V and J ends were trimmed by 6 bases and 1 base, with 12 bases remaining between them. CDR3 bases: TGTGCCACCAGACATATAGGGGAGAACACTGAAGCTTTCTTT. Translated, it gives CATRHIGENTEAFF.

The V and J genes are TRBV7-9 and TRBJ1-4; 7 nucleotides agree with TRBD1. Germline CDR1 SEHNR, CDR2 FQNEAQ (reference sequence). With 1 base clipped from V and 7 bases from J, the junction kept 3 bases outside the gene matches. The CDR3 has 14 residues. The CDR3 spells CASSLGGGAEKLFF. The CDR3, as DNA: TGTGCCAGCAGCTTAGGAGGGGGCGCTGAAAAACTGTTTTTT.

This clone was seen only a few times. The chain has TRBV5-4 and TRBJ2-2; D may be TRBD2 (6 bases). The CDR3 loop spans 16 amino acids. Looked up from germline, CDR1 is SGHNT and CDR2 is YYREEE (reference sequence). V lost 4 bases to trimming and J lost 5 bases, with 18 bases between them. DNA of the CDR3: TGTGCCAGCAGCCCCGCCCCCGGGAGTATTACCGGGGAGCTGTTTTTT. It yields the protein CASSPAPGSITGELFF.

The rearrangement joins TRBV4-3 to TRBJ2-5; 7 bases align to TRBD2. With 4 bases clipped from V and 6 bases from J, the junction kept 8 bases outside the gene matches. This CDR3 comprises 14 residues. Germline assignment: CDR1 LGHNA and CDR2 YSLEER. The CDR3 DNA is TGCGCCAGCAGCCCCGAAAGCGGGGTAAAGACCCAGTACTTC. This gives the protein CASSPESGVKTQYF.

This chain connects TRBV9 to TRBJ2-1; D perhaps matches TRBD1 (6 bases). Germline V gives CDR1 SGDLS, CDR2 YYNGEE. V was cut by 0 bases and J by 9 bases, with 13 bases left in between. This CDR3 has 14 residues. Here the CDR3 reads CASSVDQVGGEQFF. The CDR3, as DNA: TGTGCCAGCAGCGTAGACCAGGTAGGGGGTGAGCAGTTCTTC.

This chain joins TRBV4-3 and TRBJ1-1, with D possibly being TRBD1 (6 bases). Germline assignment: CDR1 LGHNA and CDR2 YSLEER. The CDR3 is made up of 15 amino acids. The germline V and J ends were trimmed by 2 bases and 3 bases, with 13 bases remaining between them. CDR3 bases: TGCGCCAGCAGCCAACCCCGAGGGGGGGACACTGAAGCTTTCTTT. Its translation: CASSQPRGGDTEAFF.

The V call is TRBV7-9, the J call TRBJ2-5, with 9 bases fitting TRBD1. CDR1 is SEHNR and CDR2 is FQNEAQ in the germline V gene (reference sequence). J was trimmed by 5 bases and V by 5 bases; bases with no gene match: 9. The CDR3 length is 15 residues. The CDR3 nucleotides read TGTGCCAGCAGCCAATGGGACAGGGTCCCGGAGACCCAGTACTTC. As protein: CASSQWDRVPETQYF. Complete variable domain (other parts from reference TRBV7-9 and TRBJ2-5): DTGVSQNPRHKITKRGQNVTFRCDPISEHNRLYWYRQTLGQGPEFLTYFQNEAQLEKSRLLSDRFSAERPKGSFSTLEIQRTEQGDSAMYLCASSQWDRVPETQYFGPGTRLLVL.

J is TRBJ2-3 and V is TRBV7-3, with D uncertain. V dropped 3 bases and J dropped 1 base, with 2 bases sitting between them. The length of the CDR3 is 12 residues. The germline gives CDR1 SGHTA, CDR2 FQGTGA. The DNA for the CDR3 is TGTGCCAGCAGCTTCGGCACAGATACGCAGTATTTT. As protein: CASSFGTDTQYF.

This clone showed up many times. The chain combines TRBV6-1 with TRBJ1-2, with D unresolved. V lost 4 bases to trimming and J lost 4 bases, with 7 bases between them. Germline lookup yields CDR1 MNHNS and CDR2 SASEGT. CDR3 length equals 12 residues. For the CDR3, the DNA is TGTGCCAGCAGTGGGTCGAGCTATGGCTACACCTTC. Translated: CASSGSSYGYTF.

The chain employs TRBV12-1 and TRBJ2-7; the DNA was not used to check the table's D call, TRBD1. TRBV12-1 is a documented pseudogene. CDR3 length: 15 residues. CDR3 sequence: CASSSTRRSSYEQYF. The CDR3 DNA sequence: TGTGCCAGCAGCTCCACCAGGCGAAGCTCCTACGAGCAGTACTTC.

The chain is built from TRBV15 and TRBJ2-5, with D possibly TRBD2 on 6 matching bases. From germline, CDR1 is LNHNV and CDR2 YYDKDF (reference sequence). Trimming cost V 1 base and J 0 bases, with 9 bases left between them. This CDR3 comprises 15 residues. CDR3 coding DNA: TGTGCCACCAGCAGAGGTGGCGGGAACCAAGAGACCCAGTACTTC. Its translation: CATSRGGGNQETQYF. The whole variable domain, remainder taken from reference TRBV15 and TRBJ2-5, is DAMVIQNPRYQVTQFGKPVTLSCSQTLNHNVMYWYQQKSSQAPKLLFHYYDKDFNNEADTPDNFQSRRPNTSFCFLDIRSPGLGDTAMYLCATSRGGGNQETQYFGPGTRLLVL.

The rearrangement uses TRBV29-1 and TRBJ2-1; 7 positions match TRBD1. CDR1 and CDR2 from the germline V gene are SQVTM and ANQGSEA. The CDR3 is 12 amino acids. The J segment lost 8 bases and the V segment lost 4 bases, leaving 5 bases of the junction unmatched. The CDR3: CSVGQGGHEQFF. For the CDR3, the DNA is TGCAGCGTTGGACAGGGCGGGCATGAGCAGTTCTTC.